This T cell receptor beta chain was observed in a study of shared clonotypes between healthy human individuals. Execution of the assay was at deep level. The method was immunoSEQ multiplex PCR; TCRdb's version includes in-frame clones alone and lacks a portion of them. Of about 1,500,000 clones in the sample, about 96% were seen once. The CDR3 runs 12 residues. The germline CDR1 and CDR2 sequences are SEHNR and FQNEAQ (reference sequence). V lost 4 bases and J lost 5; bases outside the gene matches: 2. The chain carries TRBV7-9 and TRBJ2-7, with 7 bases fitting TRBD2. The sample consisted of naive CD4+ T cells sorted from blood. As to subset: CD45RA+ positively selected. This clonotype was sampled from a young man in good health. CDR3: CASSWEGNEQYF. DNA of the CDR3: TGTGCCAGCAGCTGGGAGGGCAACGAGCAGTACTTC.